This T cell receptor (beta chain) originates from a study of shared clonotypes between healthy human individuals. On the study more broadly: The donor pool was made up of two women and a few men aged 18 to 49. General observations from the study: Incomplete sequencing of sorted subsets was indicated by rarefaction despite large depth.

A note on this clone: Antigen: not known.

TCRdb keeps only in-frame clones here, not all; method: immunoSEQ multiplex PCR. The table lists roughly 2,300,000 clones, around 90% of them singletons. The V end lost 4 bases, the J end lost 2 bases, and 18 bases lay between the germline ends. Germline V gene data show CDR1 as SGHRS and CDR2 as YFSETQ. The CDR3 runs 16 residues. Sample: naive CD4+ T cells from PBMCs. Stated subset: CD45RA+ positively selected. The chain links TRBV5-1 to TRBJ2-5, with D unresolved. The clonotype was recovered from a man aged 18 to 30 in good health. Some clones in this sample may be carry-over from other donors' samples. CDR3 in amino acids: CASSPSQVVGQETQYF. The CDR3 DNA reads as TGCGCCAGCAGCCCGAGTCAGGTGGTAGGGCAAGAGACCCAGTACTTC.